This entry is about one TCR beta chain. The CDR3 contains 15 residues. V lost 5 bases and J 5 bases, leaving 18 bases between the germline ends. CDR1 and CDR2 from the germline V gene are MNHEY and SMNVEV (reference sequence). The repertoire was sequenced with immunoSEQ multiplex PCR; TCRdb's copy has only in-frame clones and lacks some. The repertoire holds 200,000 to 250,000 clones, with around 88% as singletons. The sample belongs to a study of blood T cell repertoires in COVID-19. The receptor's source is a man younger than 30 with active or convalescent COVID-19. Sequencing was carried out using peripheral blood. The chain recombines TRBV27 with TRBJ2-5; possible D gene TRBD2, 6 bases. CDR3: CASSPSRAGWETQYF. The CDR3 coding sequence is TGTGCCAGCAGTCCCTCCCGGGCGGGATGGGAGACCCAGTACTTC.